This T cell receptor beta chain was recovered during a study of control samples from healthy donors and cancer patients. Germline values: CDR1 MDHEN, CDR2 SYDVKM. The CDR3 extends over 13 amino acids. With 8 bases clipped from V and 2 bases from J, the junction kept 3 bases outside the gene matches. Produced via immunoSEQ multiplex PCR; TCRdb's table is partial and in-frame only. The table has about 120,000 clones, approximately 92% seen once. Material for sequencing was PBMCs. The sequence derives from an older man with head and neck cancer. The chain links TRBV28 to TRBJ1-3, with 7 positions matching TRBD1. CDR3 in DNA: TGTGCCAGCGAGACAGGGCCTGGAAACACCATATATTTT. Protein sequence: CASETGPGNTIYF. Looking up the rest from reference TRBV28 and TRBJ1-3 gives the full variable domain: DVKVTQSSRYLVKRTGEKVFLECVQDMDHENMFWYRQDPGLGLRLIYFSYDVKMKEKGDIPEGYSVSREKKERFSLILESASTNQTSMYLCASETGPGNTIYFGEGSWLTVV.